Listed here are 3 T cell receptor beta chains from one sample, sequenced in a study of CD8 T cells in Susac syndrome (dated by TCRdb to the late 2010s). Library prep was done by the immunoSEQ multiplex PCR assay. RNA was extracted with the RNeasy kit and roughly 0.45 to 1 ug was reverse transcribed using random hexamers. The public sequencing data were trimmed at Q25 with fastp and processed into clonotypes with MiXCR by TCRdb, which kept only in-frame beta chains. Rows matching on CDR3 protein sequence are summarized as one entry with the most common DNA and genes. The table for this sample lists about 180,000 distinct CDR3 sequences; 95% of them were counted only once. In total, the top ten clones hold 0.16% of the sample. Material for sequencing was CD8+ T cells from PBMCs. These receptors all come from a human donor with multiple sclerosis.

The V and J genes are TRBV15 and TRBJ1-1; D unclear. CDR3 size: 14 residues. CDR1 LNHNV and CDR2 YYDKDF come from the germline V gene (reference sequence). Trimming left V 5 bases short and J 8 bases short, with 18 bases between. This CDR3 is CATSGTLTTSEAFF. The CDR3 DNA sequence: TGTGCCACCAGCGGAACCCTGACAACATCGGAAGCTTTCTTT.

The rearrangement uses TRBV7-8 and TRBJ2-5; D may be TRBD1 (6 bases). The CDR3 contains 15 residues. V was pared by 4 bases and J by 5 bases, with 17 bases between. CDR1 and CDR2 from the germline V gene are SGHVS and FQNEAQ. The CDR3 DNA is TGTGCCAGCAGCTCCTTCCCGGACAGTGGGGAGACCCAGTACTTC. Its protein is CASSSFPDSGETQYF.

The gene calls are TRBV13 and TRBJ2-7, with 11 bases aligning to TRBD1. CDR1 is PRHDT, CDR2 FYEKMQ, per germline (reference sequence). The CDR3 is made up of 14 amino acids. V gave up 5 bases and J gave up 3 bases; unmatched junction bases: 3. The DNA of the CDR3 is TGTGCCAGCAGCGCGGGACAGGGGGACTACGAGCAGTACTTC. Its translation is CASSAGQGDYEQYF.